This TCR beta chain was recorded in a study of regulatory T cells in long-lasting Graves disease. Study at large: The criterion for persistent Graves' disease was over 5 years of antithyroid drugs with positive TSH receptor antibodies. Study-wide points: Possibly, accuracy suffered from the small sample size.

Libraries of TCR beta came from iRepertoire HTBI primers plus Arm-PCR of CDR3 regions. Each CDR3 protein is one row after TCRdb ran MiXCR on the multiplex PCR reads. The top ten clones hold 25% to 30% of a sample with about 340,000 distinct CDR3 sequences, roughly a fifth of them seen once. This clonotype has only a few counts. The antigen is undetermined. Time point here: persistent/refractory GD, antithyroid drugs over 5 years with positive TRAb. Preparation of the TCR library used RNA extracted from PBMCs. The specimen was peripheral blood mononuclear cells (PBMCs), collected when the disease was refractory, from a patient treated with antithyroid drugs. This TCR came from a female donor with Graves disease.

The CDR3 region is CASSFLDRRLEAFF. CDR3 DNA sequence: TGTGCCAGCAGCTTTCTGGACCGCCGGCTTGAAGCTTTCTTT. This chain joins TRBV11-2 and TRBJ1-1; D unresolved. The ends were cut back, 3 bases at V and 7 bases at J, with 15 bases in the middle. This CDR3 comprises 14 residues. Germline V gene data show CDR1 as SGHAT and CDR2 as FQNNGV.